A selection of T cell receptor beta chains follows, all from one sample in a study of blood T cell repertoires in COVID-19. This table comes from immunoSEQ multiplex PCR, and its TCRdb copy is limited to in-frame clones, with some not included. There are 210,000 or so clones in the sample; about 85% occur only once, and 15% to 20% lies in the top ten. The sample consisted of peripheral blood. The source is a human donor in a cohort sampled during active COVID-19. The CDR3 runs from the conserved cysteine through the conserved F or W. The D gene is left open where the match is weak. The size of a clone is reported for some rows only, either as once, few or many, or as a class for expanded clones.

abundance,d_gene,v_gene,j_gene,CDR3nt,CDR3aa
.,TRBD2,TRBV6-5,TRBJ2-5,TGTGCCAGCAGTTACGGGGGGGGAGGTGGGACCCAGTACTTC,CASSYGGGGGTQYF
.,.,TRBV7-9,TRBJ2-5,TGTGCCAGCAGCGCCGGAGACTGGGAGACCCAGTACTTC,CASSAGDWETQYF
.,.,TRBV5-1,TRBJ2-2,TGCGCCAGCAGCTTGGTTGCGGGGCCCACCGGGGAGCTGTTTTTT,CASSLVAGPTGELFF
.,.,TRBV6-5,TRBJ1-1,TGTGCCAGCAGCGATACAGGAGACACTGAAGCTTTCTTT,CASSDTGDTEAFF
once,.,TRBV6-5,TRBJ1-1,TGTGCCAGCACCCAAAGACAGGACACTGAAGCTTTCTTT,CASTQRQDTEAFF
.,.,TRBV19,TRBJ1-3,TGTGCCACCCGGGGAGGGACACACAGAAACACCATATATTTT,CATRGGTHRNTIYF
.,TRBD2,TRBV7-2,TRBJ2-3,TGTGCCAGCAGCGCCCTAGCGGGAGGGTTGGCAGATACGCAGTATTTT,CASSALAGGLADTQYF
.,.,TRBV7-2,TRBJ1-1,TGTGCCAGCAGCTTTACTGAGAACACTGAAGCTTTCTTT,CASSFTENTEAFF
.,TRBD1,TRBV20-1,TRBJ2-1,TGCAGTGCTACCGGGACAGGGAAGTTCTTC,CSATGTGKFF
.,.,TRBV3-1/TRBV3-2,TRBJ1-1,TGTGCCAGCAGCCCCCCCGGGGGATTCAAAGCTTTCTTT,CASSPPGGFKAFF
.,.,TRBV15,TRBJ2-7,TGTGCCACCAGCAGAGGCGACACAAGTTCCTACGAGCAGTACTTC,CATSRGDTSSYEQYF
.,.,TRBV2,TRBJ2-3,TGTGCCAGCAGTGAGAGGACAGATACGCAGTATTTT,CASSERTDTQYF
.,.,TRBV5-1,TRBJ2-3,TGCGCCAGCAGCTTCGGAGGGGATACGCAGTATTTT,CASSFGGDTQYF
.,.,TRBV29-1,TRBJ1-2,TGCAGCGTTGCGACGGGGGTTGGGGGCTACACCTTC,CSVATGVGGYTF
.,TRBD2,TRBV5-4,TRBJ2-2,TGTGCCAGCAGCTCCGGACTAGTCAAGACCGGGGAGCTGTTTTTT,CASSSGLVKTGELFF
few,.,TRBV12-3/TRBV12-4,TRBJ2-2,TGTGCCAGCAGTTTTCGGGTGGACGGGGAGCTGTTTTTT,CASSFRVDGELFF
.,.,TRBV6-5,TRBJ1-2,TGTGCCAGCAGACTAAACTATGGCTACACCTTC,CASRLNYGYTF
.,.,TRBV7-2,TRBJ1-3,TGTGCCAGCGCAAAGGGGGGGGCAGGTGGAAACACCATATATTTT,CASAKGGAGGNTIYF
.,TRBD2,TRBV7-8,TRBJ2-5,TGTGCCAGCAGCCTAAGCGGGAGGCGAGAGACCCAGTACTTC,CASSLSGRRETQYF
.,.,TRBV7-9,TRBJ1-4,TGTGCCAGCAGCTTAGCGCGATCCGGGGGTGCTGAAAAACTGTTTTTT,CASSLARSGGAEKLFF
.,.,TRBV28,TRBJ1-2,TGTGCCAGCAGTCTCGGGATGGCCTATGGCTACACCTTC,CASSLGMAYGYTF
.,.,TRBV30,TRBJ2-3,TGTGCCTACGGGGTAGTTGGCACAGATACGCAGTATTTT,CAYGVVGTDTQYF
.,TRBD1,TRBV14,TRBJ1-1,TGTGCCAGCAGCCAGGACAGGGGGGCCGCTGAAGCTTTCTTT,CASSQDRGAAEAFF
.,.,TRBV6-5,TRBJ1-1,TGTGCCAGCAGTTACTCGAAGATACAGGGTTCAGCTTTCTTT,CASSYSKIQGSAFF
.,.,TRBV6-5,TRBJ2-3,TGTGCCCTAAAGGCGAGGGTCGCAGATACGCAGTATTTT,CALKARVADTQYF
.,.,TRBV2,TRBJ2-3,TGTGCCAGCAGTCTCTTAACAGATACGCAGTATTTT,CASSLLTDTQYF
.,TRBD1,TRBV10-3,TRBJ1-2,TGTGCCATCGCGGAGACAGGGTTACATGGCTACACCTTC,CAIAETGLHGYTF
.,.,TRBV10-1,TRBJ1-2,TGCGCCAGCAGTGAGAGAGTTTATGCTAACTATGGCTACACCTTC,CASSERVYANYGYTF
.,.,TRBV2,TRBJ1-1,TGTGCCGGCGGAAGGAGCACTGAAGCTTTCTTT,CAGGRSTEAFF
.,.,TRBV3-1/TRBV3-2,TRBJ2-1,TGTGCCAGCAGCCAACCGGGGTGGAGGGGCAATGAGCAGTTCTTC,CASSQPGWRGNEQFF
.,TRBD2,TRBV6-5,TRBJ2-3,TGTGCCACCAATAGACTAGCGGGGGGAAATACGCAGTATTTT,CATNRLAGGNTQYF